The following is a T cell receptor (beta chain) sequence with its context. Its binding antigen is unknown. No base qualities exist here, and no much larger clone lies one base off it. Library construction relied on the immunoSEQ multiplex PCR assay. For the multiplex PCR, a mixture combining 60 forward primers for TCR Vbeta segments and 13 reverse primers for TCR Jbeta segments was used. A multiplex PCR assay on genomic DNA amplified the CDR3 region of rearranged TCR beta genes. Amplified TCR beta libraries were sequenced as 87-base-pair reads on the Illumina HiSeq System. Concerning the study's data processing: Across the 500 to 750 repertoires, a later analysis counted 60 million to 90 million unique TCR beta chains, 9.5 million to 12 million of which were shared by at least two donors. Raw reads were error-corrected and collapsed into unique sequences with a nearest-neighbor algorithm that merged closely related sequences to remove PCR and sequencing errors. V, D and J gene segments were assigned by aligning CDR3 sequences to IMGT reference sequences. For a sequence to be retained, at least a six-nucleotide match to both a V gene segment and a J gene segment was required. Rearrangements were classified as productive when the CDR3 lacked stop codons and remained in frame with V and J, and all other rearrangements were classified as non-productive. Following IMGT convention, CDR3 was defined as the stretch from the second conserved V-encoded cysteine up to the conserved J-encoded phenylalanine. The earlier analysis of 550 to 650 of the donors excluded any sequence lacking an unambiguous match to a single V gene segment. In an earlier analysis of some 590 of the donors, a V segment was called functional when productive rearrangements were above 56.7%, and segregating when the standard deviation between donors exceeded 5%. A statistical classification framework was developed to diagnose cytomegalovirus status using the catalog of TCR beta chain sequences. In a later analysis, V and J genes were assigned by comparing TCR nucleotide sequences against IMGT/GENE-DB human TR gene sequences. A later analysis assigned CDR3 sequences and most-parsimonious VDJ recombination scenarios with the TCRdist pipeline. In a later analysis, each TCR beta chain was defined by its CDR3 amino acid sequence together with its V-gene family, and reads lacking a unique V-gene family were excluded. As a way to deal with suspected cross-contamination and a sequencing artifact, a later analysis dropped 450 to 600 nucleotide sequences that were highly shared and had low generation probability. For each public chain, a later analysis derived a clonal expansion index from normalized ranks of inferred template counts within each repertoire. Generation probabilities in a later analysis came from a VDJ recombination model fitted to out-of-frame rearrangements, and those results were checked against IGoR. Hypergeometric tests were used in a later analysis to score TCR-TCR, TCR-HLA and TCR-CMV co-occurrence, with a repertoire-size bias correction applied to the TCR pairs. In a later analysis, false discovery rates were estimated by permuting HLA or CMV assignments 20 times. A later analysis grouped co-occurring TCRs with DBSCAN, adding TCRdist sequence similarity when clustering within HLA-allele-positive subsets. For co-occurrence clustering, repertoires with fewer than 30,000 or more than 120,000 public chains were excluded, along with roughly 5 repertoires with anomalous nucleotide sharing. In its TCRdb copy, this immuneACCESS table keeps in-frame sequences only and misses some clones. Where compared with another copy, unresolved V genes explain less than half of these, and the others have no known cause. V, J and clone size are those of that table, while D and trimming were read from the DNA. The sample table contains hundreds of thousands of clones; only one count was recorded for approximately 88% of them. Of the sample, 0.71% falls within the top ten clones.

CDR1 LGHNA and CDR2 YNFKEQ were looked up in the germline V gene. Measured from the cysteine to the phenylalanine, the CDR3 is 14 residues long. The CDR3 DNA has 42 bases and is translated from base 1. Here V drops 4 bases and J drops 4 bases, and the junction holds 4 bases not matched to any gene. This sample was taken from a study of cytomegalovirus exposure and HLA in healthy donors (dated by TCRdb to about 2017). Turning to the overall study: An earlier analysis of 587 of the donors reported roughly 300 Gb of sequence data and approximately 120 million unique TCR beta sequences obtained from around 170 million T cells. To predict cytomegalovirus infection status, the study combined high-throughput TCR immunosequencing, statistical association of individual TCRs with disease status, and machine learning. Typing coverage varied by locus: roughly 620-640 donors for A, B, C, DRB1 and DQB1; more than 500 for DQA1; more than 600 for DPA1; 400 to 480 for DPB1. Roughly 300 gigabases of sequencing data and around 85 million unique TCR sequences made up an early release that covered approximately 650 HLA-typed donors. In a later analysis, previously published TCR beta repertoires from 550 to 750 donors were re-analyzed and high-resolution HLA genotyping was added so that TCR occurrence patterns could be studied. Donor age, sex, ethnicity and CMV serostatus were compiled together with the repertoire data. HLA typing included class I and class II loci at four-digit resolution. The study was designed to test whether signatures of past pathogen exposure could be identified by cataloging public T cell receptors. The study profiled the T cell repertoires of about 720 subjects by immunosequencing and related them to cytomegalovirus serostatus. Genome-wide SNP genotypes for about three fifths of the roughly 670 donors were used in a later genetic analysis, which treated that subset as a discovery cohort. In addition to the first cohort of 650 to 750 subjects, a separate validation cohort of 100 to 150 different subjects was used. Among the roughly 400 genotyped donors, more than 70% belonged to the genetic ancestry cluster associated with self-reported Caucasian donors. Rather than drawing on any new phenotypic data, the later analysis identified candidate immune exposures from TCR beta sequences and the way those sequences occurred across donors. Every discovery cohort repertoire had been produced on one sequencing platform. Across 300 to 500 genotyped donors of the cohort, an average of roughly 200,000 unique TCR beta nucleotide sequences per donor were sequenced, and roughly 18% of those sequences were non-productive. Roughly five DR-DQ haplotypes were handled as single units for association and clustering because linkage in the cohort was strong. An earlier analysis of about 620 of the donors applied high-throughput TCR beta sequencing to assess whether each TCR beta V gene segment acted as functional or pseudogenic.

The cohort comprised 670 or so healthy bone marrow donors. At the time of sampling, every cohort member was nominally healthy, though immune exposures that went unrecorded were likely present. The donor was CMV seronegative and belonged to the group of approximately 320 seronegative cohort members. A peripheral blood sample was collected from each donor, and TCR beta sequencing was performed on peripheral blood mononuclear cells. The Qiagen DNeasy Blood Extraction Kit was used to extract genomic DNA from the blood cell samples. Here is what the overall study found, with its caveats: The study gave a list of under 200 TCR beta chains associated with cytomegalovirus. The presence/absence analyses assumed that sequencing depth was roughly uniform across donors, and that assumption may not be true. In vitro tests confirmed that three of the cytomegalovirus-associated TCR beta chains recognize cytomegalovirus antigens. A later analysis found that HLA-associated TCR beta chains were more clonally expanded and had lower generation probabilities than equally common non-associated chains. A later genetic analysis associated a missense DCLRE1C variant with V-gene and J-gene trimming of TCR beta chains, and an independent cohort replicated the association. Assigning TCR associations to individual alleles was difficult when HLA alleles, especially DR and DQ, strongly co-occurred. Immune exposure information for the cohort was limited to CMV serostatus. The authors suggested that the approach could potentially be generalized to other disease states and immunological phenotypes. A later analysis reported that several top co-occurrence clusters appeared linked to parvovirus B19, influenza, CMV and Epstein-Barr virus. Only TCR beta chains were sequenced in this cohort, and the absence of alpha or paired-chain data limited detectable features. Most TCR sequences were observed very rarely across donors, whereas some public TCRs were present in many individuals. Correlated functional status among segregating V segments might be attributable to linkage disequilibrium, but an unknown experimental factor could not be ruled out. In a later analysis, most CMV-associated TCR beta chains were found to appear HLA-restricted, with HLA associations seemingly driven largely by CMV exposure. A further reported finding was that TCR beta sequences accurately predicted the HLA-A and HLA-B alleles for most subjects in the first cohort. Because counts were too low, 15 to 20 rarely observed V segments, including chromosome 9 orphons, were left out of the earlier analysis of approximately 580 of the donors. A later analysis associated 15,000 to 20,000 TCR beta sequences with specific HLA alleles at a false discovery rate of 0.05. The sequencing pipeline was judged likely to have produced a cluster of highly shared sequence variants as a technical artifact. The classifier was reported to diagnose cytomegalovirus status with high specificity and sensitivity in both the original and validation cohorts. In a later analysis, TCR association rates were found to vary across HLA loci, with the most associated TCRs seen for DRB1 alleles and the fewest for HLA-C alleles. Some IMGT-functional V segments, including TRBV6-2 and TRBV6-3, could not be told apart with the 87-base-pair reads, so those segments were excluded. Because HLA typing was missing for some donors at each locus, association tests included only the typed subset. In an earlier analysis of roughly 560 of the donors, most TCR beta V segments were observed in productive rearrangements about 90% or about 30% of the time, broadly matching IMGT annotations. According to a later genetic analysis, donors in an Asian-associated ancestry cluster had fewer N-insertions in productive TCRs than the approximately 630-donor mean.

The sequenced sample consisted of PBMCs. Rearrangement joined TRBV4-2 to TRBJ1-2, with 9 central nucleotides matching TRBD1. This TCR derives from a boy between 2 and 10 years old in good health and CMV-seronegative. The DNA sequence follows: TGTGCCAGCAGCCGGACAGGGGTAGGCTATGGCTACACCTTC. Its coded protein is CASSRTGVGYGYTF.